This TCR beta chain was captured by sequencing in a study of identical twins. Study results and caveats: Zero-insertion analyses might be partly confounded by invariant T cells like MAIT and iNKT. Insertions were reduced in abundant cord blood beta clonotypes but not in memory repertoires. Among beta out-of-frame sequences, excess sharing between twins appeared weaker.

There are many counts of this clonotype. Its specificity is unknown. J gave up 5 bases and V 5 bases, and 10 bases lay outside the gene matches. The CDR3 contains 16 residues. The V gene's germline CDR1 is KGHDR and CDR2 SFDVKD. Unique molecular identifiers were in the cDNA, with template-switch universal primer binding. A single record per CDR3 protein comes from TCRdb applying MiXCR to the 5' RACE reads. The profile shows hundreds of thousands of distinct CDR3 sequences, 5.5% to 6.5% of them singletons. The clonotype was recovered from a man between 18 and 29 years old in good health. Sequenced input: naive T cells sorted from blood. This chain joins TRBV24-1 and TRBJ2-2, with TRBD1 matching 7 bases. CDR3 in amino acids: CATSGPRQGRTGELFF. The CDR3 region has the DNA TGTGCCACCAGTGGCCCGCGACAGGGACGGACCGGGGAGCTGTTTTTT.